Listed below are T cell receptor beta chains from one sample, sequenced in a study of blood T cell repertoires in COVID-19. Only in-frame clones appear in the TCRdb table, and some are missing; sequencing was by immunoSEQ multiplex PCR. The sample yields about 200,000 clones, almost 90% seen once. The source material was peripheral blood. The receptors stem from a man aged 18 to 29 with active or convalescent COVID-19. The CDR3 runs from the conserved cysteine through the conserved F or W. D genes are given only for firm matches.

D gene	V gene	J gene	CDR3 protein	CDR3 DNA
-	TRBV4-1	TRBJ1-1	CASSQDLGRGTEAFF	TGCGCCAGCAGCCAAGACTTAGGGAGAGGGACTGAAGCTTTCTTT
-	TRBV6-1	TRBJ2-7	CASRETPDSRNPYEQYF	TGTGCCAGCAGAGAAACACCGGACAGCCGAAATCCCTACGAGCAGTACTTC
-	TRBV7-3	TRBJ2-3	CASSLTGRPGSPDTQYF	TGTGCCAGCAGCTTAACGGGTCGCCCCGGGAGCCCAGATACGCAGTATTTT
TRBD1	TRBV6-5	TRBJ1-1	CASRLNRGMNTEAFF	TGTGCCAGCCGACTAAACAGGGGCATGAACACTGAAGCTTTCTTT
-	TRBV30	TRBJ1-1	CAWSPSGGNTEAFF	TGTGCCTGGAGCCCATCCGGGGGTAACACTGAAGCTTTCTTT
TRBD1	TRBV3-1/TRBV3-2	TRBJ2-3	CASSQAGTGLTDTQYF	TGTGCCAGCAGCCAAGCCGGGACAGGTCTAACAGATACGCAGTATTTT
TRBD1	TRBV5-8	TRBJ1-2	CASRKTGAYGYTF	TGTGCCAGCAGAAAAACAGGGGCCTATGGCTACACCTTC
TRBD1	TRBV19	TRBJ2-5	CASSQQGQETQYF	TGTGCCAGTAGTCAACAGGGGCAAGAGACCCAGTACTTC
TRBD1	TRBV27	TRBJ1-2	CASRGGTGGGYGYTF	TGTGCCAGCAGGGGGGGGACAGGGGGTGGCTATGGCTACACCTTC
TRBD2	TRBV19	TRBJ2-1	CASSTLAGISYNEQFF	TGTGCCAGTAGTACGTTAGCGGGAATCTCCTACAATGAGCAGTTCTTC
TRBD2	TRBV5-1	TRBJ2-3	CASSLLSGRDTDTQYF	TGCGCCAGCAGCTTGCTAAGCGGGAGGGACACAGATACGCAGTATTTT